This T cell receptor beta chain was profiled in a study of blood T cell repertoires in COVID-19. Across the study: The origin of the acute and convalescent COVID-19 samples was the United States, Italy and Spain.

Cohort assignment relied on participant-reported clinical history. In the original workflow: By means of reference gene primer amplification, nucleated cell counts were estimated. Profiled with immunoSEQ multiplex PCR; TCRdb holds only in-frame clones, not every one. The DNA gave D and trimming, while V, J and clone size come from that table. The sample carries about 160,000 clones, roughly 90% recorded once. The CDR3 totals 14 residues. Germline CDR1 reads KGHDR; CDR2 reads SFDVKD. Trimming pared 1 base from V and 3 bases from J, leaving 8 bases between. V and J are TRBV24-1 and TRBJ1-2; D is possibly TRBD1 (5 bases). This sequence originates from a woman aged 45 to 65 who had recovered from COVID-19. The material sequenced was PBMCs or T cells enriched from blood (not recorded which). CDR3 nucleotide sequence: TGTGCCACCAGTGATTTAAGCAGGGACTATGGCTACACCTTC. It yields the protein CATSDLSRDYGYTF.